Shown below are 27 T cell receptor beta chains from a single sample sequenced in a study of breast tumors, draining lymph nodes, adjacent tissues. Axillary draining lymph nodes of breast cancer patients supplied the node samples. TCRdb processed the multiplex PCR reads anew with MiXCR; each CDR3 protein has one entry. The sample gives about 300,000 distinct CDR3 sequences, roughly 31% of which show up once; approximately 1% is in the top ten. The sequencing sample was made of axillary lymph node tissue. The receptors here all came from a female donor with breast cancer. Some clones in this sample may be carry-over from other donors' samples.

This clonotype was found many times. The chain joins TRBV10-2 to TRBJ2-5; D tentatively fits TRBD1 or TRBD2 (6 bases each). CDR3 length: 15 residues. Between the trimmed V and J ends, which lost 2 bases and 5 bases, there was a span of 15 bases. In germline, CDR1 is WSHSY, CDR2 SAAADI. CDR3 DNA: TGCGCCAGCAGTGAGGATCGGGGGCTGAGGGAGACCCAGTACTTC. It codes for CASSEDRGLRETQYF.

As to this clonotype: A read error may explain this, as a much larger clone is one base away. Here the CDR3 reads CASSQDLSEGAYEQYF. CDR3 DNA sequence: TGTGCCAGCAGCCAAGATTTATCCGAAGGGGCCTACGAGCAGTACTTC. The V call is TRBV5-4, the J call TRBJ2-7, with D possibly TRBD1 on 5 matching bases. V shed 4 bases and J shed 2 bases, with 19 bases lying between them. Germline V gene data show CDR1 as SGHNT and CDR2 as YYREEE (reference sequence). The CDR3 loop spans 16 amino acids. The full variable domain, completed using reference TRBV5-4 and TRBJ2-7, is ETGVTQSPTHLIKTRGQQVTLRCSSQSGHNTVSWYQQALGQGPQFIFQYYREEENGRGNFPPRFSGLQFPNYSSELNVNALELDDSALYLCASSQDLSEGAYEQYFGPGTRLTVT.

The rearrangement joins TRBV18 to TRBJ2-1, with no clear D. V shed 5 bases and J shed 6 bases, with 11 bases lying between them. Looked up from germline, CDR1 is KGHSH and CDR2 is LQKENI. The CDR3 has 13 amino acids. CDR3 DNA sequence: TGTGCCAGCTCATCCGTTCAAGGCAATGAGCAGTTCTTC. The encoded protein is CASSSVQGNEQFF.

The table lists this clonotype with many counts. This sequence joins TRBV15 and TRBJ2-3; unclear D gene. V lost 1 base, J lost 4 bases, and 3 bases lay in between. CDR1 and CDR2 (germline): LNHNV, YYDKDF (reference sequence). CDR3 size: 12 residues. In nucleotides, the CDR3 is TGTGCCACCAGCAGAGGATCAGATACGCAGTATTTT. It codes for CATSRGSDTQYF. Full variable domain (missing parts from reference TRBV15 and TRBJ2-3): DAMVIQNPRYQVTQFGKPVTLSCSQTLNHNVMYWYQQKSSQAPKLLFHYYDKDFNNEADTPDNFQSRRPNTSFCFLDIRSPGLGDTAMYLCATSRGSDTQYFGPGTRLTVL.

This clonotype was counted ten times or more. DNA for the CDR3: TGTGCCAGCAGCCGGAGAGGACAGGGTCCCCACAATGAGCAGTTCTTC. Amino acids: CASSRRGQGPHNEQFF. The V gene is TRBV5-6, the J gene TRBJ2-1, with 8 positions matching TRBD1. Trimming cost V 4 bases and J 5 bases; bases outside gene matches: 11. The CDR3 contains 16 residues. CDR1 is SGHDT, CDR2 YYEEEE, per germline.

This clonotype was counted at least ten times. J is TRBJ1-5 and V is TRBV6-6, with D maybe TRBD1 (6 bases). V was shortened by 6 bases and J by 1 base, with 13 bases between the two germline ends. Germline V gene data show CDR1 as MNHNY and CDR2 as SVGAGI (reference sequence). There are 15 residues in the CDR3. CDR3 DNA sequence: TGTGCCAGCAGCTACCAGGGGCCGAGCAATCAGCCCCAGCATTTT. This gives the protein CASSYQGPSNQPQHF.

This clonotype was observed many times. This chain joins TRBV12-3 or TRBV12-4 and TRBJ1-4, with D unclear. Trimming shortened V by 5 bases and J by 8 bases, and 18 bases separated the two germline ends. This CDR3 comprises 15 residues. Written as DNA, the CDR3 is TGTGCCAGCAGTGCCGGATCTACCCTCCCCGAAAAACTGTTTTTT. Translated, it gives CASSAGSTLPEKLFF.

This clonotype was recorded at least ten times. The rearrangement joins TRBV19 to TRBJ2-1; a possible D gene is TRBD1 (7 bases). The germline V and J ends were trimmed by 4 bases and 4 bases, with 14 bases remaining between them. Germline CDR1 is LNHDA and CDR2 is SQIVND (reference sequence). This CDR3 has 15 residues. In nucleotides, the CDR3 is TGTGCCAGTAGTACCCTACAGGGGACTTACAATGAGCAGTTCTTC. Translated, it gives CASSTLQGTYNEQFF.

Ten or more counts support this clonotype. The V and J genes are TRBV7-6 and TRBJ2-2; the D gene is possibly TRBD1 (6 bases). The CDR3 runs to 16 residues. The V end lost 5 bases, the J end lost 0 bases, and 13 bases lay between the germline ends. CDR1 and CDR2 from the germline V gene are SGHVS and FNYEAQ. The CDR3 sequence: CASSRIGGANTGELFF. The CDR3 DNA reads TGTGCCAGCAGCCGCATTGGGGGCGCGAACACCGGGGAGCTGTTTTTT.

This clonotype has only a few counts. This sequence joins TRBV19 and TRBJ1-1, with D unclear. This CDR3 has 15 amino acids. V shed 3 bases and J shed 5 bases, with 16 bases lying between them. Germline values: CDR1 LNHDA, CDR2 SQIVND (reference sequence). The CDR3 spells CASSMALGRSTEAFF. CDR3 in DNA: TGTGCCAGTAGTATGGCCCTGGGGAGGTCGACTGAAGCTTTCTTT. The complete variable domain, with remaining parts taken from reference TRBV19 and TRBJ1-1, reads DGGITQSPKYLFRKEGQNVTLSCEQNLNHDAMYWYRQDPGQGLRLIYYSQIVNDFQKGDIAEGYSVSREKKESFPLTVTSAQKNPTAFYLCASSMALGRSTEAFFGQGTRLTVV.

This clonotype turned up a few times. A clone one base away is much larger, so this may be a read error. V and J are TRBV6-5 and TRBJ2-5, with a weak D call TRBD2 (6 bases). V gave up 5 bases and J gave up 5 bases, with 15 bases separating them. The germline V gene has CDR1 MNHEY and CDR2 SVGAGI. This CDR3 is built from 14 residues. CDR3 in amino acids: CASSHSSRGETQYF. CDR3 sequence (DNA): TGTGCCAGCAGTCATTCCTCCCGGGGGGAGACCCAGTACTTC.

Turning to this clonotype: A much larger clone differs from this one at a single base, so this may be a read error. J is TRBJ2-7 and V is TRBV20-1; TRBD1 matches 9 bases. The CDR3 is 13 residues long. The V and J ends lost 4 bases and 7 bases, in that order; junction bases with no gene match: 8. Germline loops: CDR1 DFQATT, CDR2 SNEGSKA (reference sequence). The CDR3 DNA reads TGCAGTGCTAAGATTACAGGGGGCCCGGAGCAGTACTTC. This sequence encodes CSAKITGGPEQYF.

This clonotype was recorded at least ten times. The J gene is TRBJ2-5, the V gene TRBV7-8; 10 nucleotides line up with TRBD2. The trim removed 5 bases at V and 4 bases at J, leaving 7 bases unmatched. Germline V lookup: CDR1 SGHVS, CDR2 FQNEAQ. The CDR3 is 15 residues long. CDR3 DNA sequence: TGTGCCAGCAGCCACCCTAGCGGGAGAAGAGAGACCCAGTACTTC. Its translation is CASSHPSGRRETQYF. Full variable domain (missing parts from reference TRBV7-8 and TRBJ2-5): GAGVSQSPRYKVAKRGQDVALRCDPISGHVSLFWYQQALGQGPEFLTYFQNEAQLDKSGLPSDRFFAERPEGSVSTLKIQRTQQEDSAVYLCASSHPSGRRETQYFGPGTRLLVL.

V usage is TRBV10-3 and J usage is TRBJ1-1; perhaps TRBD1 as D (5 bases). Trimming left V 3 bases short and J 10 bases short, with 12 bases between. Germline V lookup: CDR1 ENHRY, CDR2 SYGVKD. This CDR3 has 12 residues. CDR3 in amino acids: CAISDDSSGAFF. The CDR3 nucleotides read TGTGCCATCAGTGACGACAGTTCTGGAGCTTTCTTT.

This clonotype appeared many times. As DNA, the CDR3 is TGTGCTAGTGGTTTGGGAACAGGCTCTGGGGCCAACGTCCTGACTTTC. Amino acids: CASGLGTGSGANVLTF. The J gene is TRBJ2-6, the V gene TRBV12-5, with a weak D call TRBD1 (5 bases). Trimming removed 1 base from V and 0 bases from J, with 7 bases in between. CDR1 and CDR2 from the germline V gene are LGHNT and FRNRAP. The CDR3 contains 16 residues.

Many counts were recorded for this clonotype. The chain carries TRBV20-1 and TRBJ2-5; 9 bases are shared with TRBD1. Trimming removed 0 bases from V and 5 bases from J; junction bases left unmatched: 13. CDR3 length: 17 residues. Looked up from germline, CDR1 is DFQATT and CDR2 is SNEGSKA (reference sequence). The CDR3 sequence is CSARESATGGMWETQYF. CDR3 nucleotides: TGCAGTGCTAGAGAATCCGCGACAGGGGGAATGTGGGAGACCCAGTACTTC.

In this sample, this clonotype turned up a few times. Sequence at one end of the junction differs from germline and may be a read error. The chain recombines TRBV6-5 with TRBJ2-5; D perhaps matches TRBD2 (6 bases). From germline, CDR1 is MNHEY and CDR2 SVGAGI. This CDR3 has 14 amino acids. CDR3 loop: CASSHSGGIKTQYF. The CDR3 DNA is TGTGCCAGCAGTCACTCGGGCGGGATTAAGACCCAGTACTTC.

This clonotype came up a few times. The chain employs TRBV30 and TRBJ2-5; D unclear. The CDR3 is made up of 14 amino acids. V lost 6 bases and J lost 5, with 19 bases in between. Germline loops: CDR1 GTSNPN, CDR2 SVGIG (reference sequence). The CDR3 DNA follows: TGTGCCTGTATGACCGGCGGAACCGGGGAGACCCAGTACTTC. This codes for CACMTGGTGETQYF.

This clonotype was seen ten or more times. This rearrangement joins TRBV15 to TRBJ2-3; no clear D. The CDR3 has 14 amino acids. Germline loops: CDR1 LNHNV, CDR2 YYDKDF (reference sequence). V dropped 1 base and J dropped 1 base, with 6 bases sitting between them. In DNA form, the CDR3 reads TGTGCCACCAGCAGAGTGAGAGGCACAGATACGCAGTATTTT. As protein: CATSRVRGTDTQYF.

With respect to this clonotype: A much larger clonotype is one base distant, so this may be a read error. The V gene is TRBV4-2, the J gene TRBJ2-3, with 14 bases lining up with TRBD2. The V gene's germline CDR1 is LGHNA and CDR2 YNFKEQ. The CDR3 runs 18 residues. The CDR3 DNA reads TGTGCCAGCAGCCAAGGGAAGACTAGCGGGAGGGGGGCAGATACGCAGGATTTT. Its protein is CASSQGKTSGRGADTQDF.

Comments on this clonotype: A read error is possible here, since a much larger clone lies one base away. The rearrangement links TRBV12-5 to TRBJ1-5; 7 nucleotides align to TRBD1. CDR3 size: 14 residues. Germline loops: CDR1 LGHNT, CDR2 FRNRAP. The DNA of the CDR3 is TGTGCTAGAGGTTTTAGAGGGGGCTCGGAGCCCCAGCATTTT. Translated, it gives CARGFRGGSEPQHF.

A remark on this clonotype: Just one base apart from a much larger clone, this may be a read error. The rearrangement links TRBV7-9 to TRBJ2-7; D may be TRBD1 (5 bases). The germline CDR1 and CDR2 sequences are SEHNR and FQNEAQ (reference sequence). V lost 5 bases and J 2 bases, leaving 19 bases between the germline ends. The CDR3 is made up of 16 amino acids. CDR3 in DNA: TGTGCCAGCAGCCACGACAGACAGCGAGTCACCTACGAGCAGTACTTC. This encodes CASSHDRQRVTYEQYF. The complete variable domain, with remaining parts taken from reference TRBV7-9 and TRBJ2-7, reads DTGVSQNPRHKITKRGQNVTFRCDPISEHNRLYWYRQTLGQGPEFLTYFQNEAQLEKSRLLSDRFSAERPKGSFSTLEIQRTEQGDSAMYLCASSHDRQRVTYEQYFGPGTRLTVT.

With regard to this clonotype: This clone may be a read error of a much larger clone one base away. The chain combines TRBV12-3 or TRBV12-4 with TRBJ2-7; a possible D gene is TRBD1 (6 bases). Trimming stripped 11 bases from V and 2 bases from J, with 16 bases between. This CDR3 is 13 amino acids long. CDR3 in amino acids: CACTSGTTYEQYF. The CDR3 region has the DNA TGTGCCTGCACATCCGGGACAACCTACGAGCAGTACTTC.

At least ten counts were recorded for this clonotype. The chain uses TRBV7-6 and TRBJ2-1; D is uncertain. V lost 1 base, J lost 9 bases, and 13 bases lay in between. This CDR3 comprises 14 residues. Germline CDR1 SGHVS, CDR2 FNYEAQ. As DNA, the CDR3 is TGTGCCAGCAGCTTAGACCCAACCCACAGTGAGCAGTTCTTC. Encoded protein: CASSLDPTHSEQFF.

This rearrangement joins TRBV2 to TRBJ2-2; tentatively, D is TRBD2 (5 bases). The CDR3 covers 17 residues. Trimming took 2 bases from V and 2 from J, leaving 15 bases between them. Germline V gives CDR1 SNHLY, CDR2 FYNNEI. The CDR3 is CASSERQVSGNTGELFF. CDR3 DNA: TGTGCCAGCAGTGAAAGGCAGGTCTCGGGAAACACCGGGGAGCTGTTTTTT.

This clonotype was detected ten times or more. This chain links TRBV7-8 with TRBJ1-5; D is unclear. This CDR3 comprises 14 residues. V was pared by 3 bases and J by 5 bases, with 11 bases between. Germline V gene lookup returns CDR1 SGHVS and CDR2 FQNEAQ. The CDR3 region has the DNA TGTGCCAGCAGCTTCCCACGAATGGATCAGCCCCAGCATTTT. The encoded protein is CASSFPRMDQPQHF.

This clonotype was seen ten or more times. The rearrangement joins TRBV12-3 or TRBV12-4 to TRBJ1-3; D not certain. V was shortened by 1 base and J by 5 bases, with 3 bases between the two germline ends. The CDR3 is 12 residues long. The CDR3, as DNA: TGTGCCAGCAGTTTAGGGAGAAACACCATATATTTT. It is translated as CASSLGRNTIYF.